What follows are 26 T cell receptor beta chains derived from one specimen sequenced in a study of T cells in Graves' hyperthyroidism and ophthalmopathy. TCR beta CDR3 regions were amplified from RNA transcripts. The study used the HTBI primer set for a first-round RT-PCR of the TCR CDR3. Each CDR3 protein gets one entry after TCRdb re-called the multiplex PCR reads with MiXCR. Here the sample spans around 700,000 distinct CDR3 sequences, 18% being singletons. The sequenced sample was blood. These receptors all stem from a woman aged 50 to 60 with Graves' hyperthyroidism that later progressed to Graves' ophthalmopathy.

The V and J genes are TRBV4-3 and TRBJ1-2, with D hard to call. CDR1 and CDR2 from the germline V gene are LGHNA and YSLEER. Between the trimmed V and J ends, which lost 6 bases and 8 bases, there was a span of 13 bases. The CDR3 is 12 residues long. CDR3 in amino acids: CASRGRFGGYTF. CDR3 sequence (DNA): TGCGCCAGCAGAGGACGTTTCGGCGGCTACACCTTC.

Only a few counts were recorded for this clonotype. The chain recombines TRBV27 with TRBJ1-1; 7 bases match TRBD1. Per the germline V gene, CDR1 is MNHEY and CDR2 is SMNVEV (reference sequence). J gave up 5 bases and V 4 bases, and 13 bases lay outside the gene matches. The CDR3 is 16 residues long. The CDR3 nucleotides are TGTGCCAGCAGTTCCATCTTACGCAGGGGGTTAACTGAAGCTTTCTTT. Residues: CASSSILRRGLTEAFF.

This clonotype was recorded many times. The chain links TRBV6-1 to TRBJ1-1; D remains ambiguous. Germline V gene data show CDR1 as MNHNS and CDR2 as SASEGT. The CDR3 runs to 15 residues. Between the trimmed V and J ends, which lost 5 bases and 0 bases, there was a span of 13 bases. DNA for the CDR3: TGTGCCAGCAGTAGAAATAACCTACTGAACACTGAAGCTTTCTTT. Translation: CASSRNNLLNTEAFF.

The chain uses TRBV9 and TRBJ2-3; 8 positions agree with TRBD2. The CDR3 extends over 15 amino acids. Germline V gene lookup returns CDR1 SGDLS and CDR2 YYNGEE. Trimming took 4 bases from V and 5 from J; bases not matched to a gene: 9. This CDR3 reads CASSRFGGAGDTQYF. The CDR3 DNA follows: TGTGCCAGCAGCCGATTCGGGGGGGCTGGAGATACGCAGTATTTT.

This clonotype occurred many times. The genes are TRBV20-1 and TRBJ2-5; D not resolved. Germline-derived CDR1 and CDR2 are DFQATT and SNEGSKA (reference sequence). V gave up 0 bases and J gave up 5 bases, with 16 bases separating them. CDR3 length: 15 residues. CDR3 amino acids: CSARDPSMVWETQYF. The CDR3 DNA is TGCAGTGCTAGAGATCCCTCCATGGTTTGGGAGACCCAGTACTTC.

The J gene is TRBJ1-2, the V gene TRBV29-1, with D possibly TRBD1 on 5 matching bases. The CDR3 runs 17 residues. Germline V gene data show CDR1 as SQVTM and CDR2 as ANQGSEA. The V gene lost 8 bases and the J gene lost 2 bases, with 27 bases spanning the gap. The CDR3 here is CSITAGGAITENYGYTF. The CDR3 DNA reads TGCAGCATCACGGCGGGGGGAGCCATCACCGAGAACTATGGCTACACCTTC.

This clonotype came up a few times. This chain uses TRBV6-1 with TRBJ1-4; D remains ambiguous. This CDR3 contains 15 residues. The germline gives CDR1 MNHNS, CDR2 SASEGT. The V and J ends lost 1 base and 6 bases respectively, with 12 bases between them. CDR3 region: CASSEGVRRDEKLFF. For the CDR3, the DNA is TGTGCCAGCAGTGAAGGAGTTAGAAGGGATGAAAAACTGTTTTTT.

The gene calls are TRBV4-1 and TRBJ1-1, with D possibly matching TRBD1 (6 bases). CDR1 and CDR2 from the germline V gene are MGHRA and YSYEKL. Trimming cost V 3 bases and J 4 bases, with 12 bases left between them. This CDR3 contains 14 residues. CDR3: CASSQGAVITEAFF. The CDR3 DNA reads TGCGCCAGCAGCCAGGGGGCAGTTATCACTGAAGCTTTCTTT.

V is TRBV20-1 and J is TRBJ1-4; D call uncertain. Germline CDR1 DFQATT, CDR2 SNEGSKA (reference sequence). This CDR3 has 16 residues. V was trimmed by 5 bases and J by 8 bases, leaving 24 bases between them. Here the CDR3 DNA reads TGCAGTGCTCTACCACTTACCCTTATGCCTGAGGAAAAACTGTTTTTT. Translating it yields CSALPLTLMPEEKLFF.

This clonotype has ten or more counts. The chain employs TRBV5-1 and TRBJ1-2; D possibly corresponds to TRBD1 (5 bases). The CDR3 runs 14 residues. The V end was cut by 0 bases, the J end by 6 bases, with 12 bases between. The germline V gene has CDR1 SGHRS and CDR2 YFSETQ. CDR3 DNA: TGCGCCAGCAGCTTGGATCCAGGGCGTGATGGCTACACCTTC. Its protein product is CASSLDPGRDGYTF.

This clonotype was observed at least ten times. The chain employs TRBV2 and TRBJ1-5; tentatively, D is TRBD1 (6 bases). CDR1 and CDR2 (germline): SNHLY, FYNNEI. V lost 6 bases and J lost 5, with 14 bases in between. The CDR3 has 14 amino acids. The DNA for the CDR3 is TGTGCCAGCAGGCGGGGGCAAGTCGATCAGCCCCAGCATTTT. Its protein product is CASRRGQVDQPQHF.

This clonotype was detected many times. The chain has TRBV20-1 and TRBJ2-3; D remains ambiguous. The ends were cut back, 6 bases at V and 0 bases at J, with 16 bases in the middle. The CDR3 extends over 15 amino acids. Germline-derived CDR1 and CDR2 are DFQATT and SNEGSKA (reference sequence). This CDR3 is CSALKSESSTDTQYF. In DNA form, the CDR3 reads TGCAGTGCCCTTAAATCGGAGTCTAGCACAGATACGCAGTATTTT.

At least ten counts were recorded for this clonotype. The rearrangement uses TRBV27 and TRBJ1-2; 7 bases match TRBD1. Germline CDR1 is MNHEY and CDR2 is SMNVEV (reference sequence). Losses at the gene ends were 3 bases for V and 5 bases for J; bases not matched to a gene: 9. This CDR3 has 15 residues. The CDR3, as DNA: TGTGCCAGCAGTTTGGTTGAGGGGGCTGAATATGGCTACACCTTC. Amino acid sequence: CASSLVEGAEYGYTF.

This clonotype has ten or more counts. The rearrangement joins TRBV20-1 to TRBJ1-1; D ambiguous. The CDR3 is 15 amino acids. Per germline, CDR1 DFQATT and CDR2 SNEGSKA (reference sequence). V lost 2 bases to trimming and J lost 2 bases, with 15 bases between them. Here the CDR3 reads CSARQPGPPNTEAFF. DNA for the CDR3: TGCAGTGCTAGACAACCCGGGCCACCAAACACTGAAGCTTTCTTT.

This clonotype occurred many times. The chain has TRBV5-1 and TRBJ2-7; D is perhaps TRBD1 (7 bases). The CDR3 extends over 15 amino acids. The V gene lost 2 bases and the J gene lost 4 bases, with 16 bases spanning the gap. Germline V gene sequence: CDR1 SGHRS, CDR2 YFSETQ. CDR3 sequence reads: CASSFWQGGQYEQYF. The CDR3 DNA follows: TGCGCCAGCAGCTTTTGGCAGGGGGGTCAGTACGAGCAGTACTTC.

This clonotype was found a few times. The chain recombines TRBV7-9 with TRBJ1-4; D gene uncertain. This CDR3 has 14 amino acids. Germline assignment: CDR1 SEHNR and CDR2 FQNEAQ (reference sequence). The ends were cut back, 1 base at V and 10 bases at J, with 13 bases in the middle. CDR3 loop: CASSLVGNLGKLFF. As DNA, the CDR3 is TGTGCCAGCAGCTTAGTCGGGAATTTAGGAAAACTGTTTTTT.

As for this clonotype: This sequence may be a read error, since a much larger clone differs from it by one base. The chain combines TRBV12-3 or TRBV12-4 with TRBJ2-1; 7 bases match TRBD2. V gave up 2 bases and J gave up 8 bases; unmatched junction bases: 6. The CDR3 covers 14 residues. Written as DNA, the CDR3 is TGTGCCAGCAGTTTACATACTAGCGACTATGAGCAGTTCTTC. Its protein is CASSLHTSDYEQFF.

CDR3 DNA: TGTGCCAGCACCAAAGGAGAGACCCAGTACTTC. It codes for CASTKGETQYF. The V gene is TRBV27, the J gene TRBJ2-5; D is ambiguous. With 7 bases removed from V and 4 bases from J, the gap between germline ends came to 7 bases. The CDR3 spans 11 residues. Looked up from germline, CDR1 is MNHEY and CDR2 is SMNVEV (reference sequence).

This clonotype showed up just a few times. The rearrangement links TRBV5-1 to TRBJ1-2, with unresolved D. Trimming took off 0 bases at V and 5 bases at J, with 14 bases between the two ends. Germline V gene sequence: CDR1 SGHRS, CDR2 YFSETQ. This CDR3 has 15 residues. The CDR3: CASSLEAEELYGYTF. For the CDR3, the DNA is TGCGCCAGCAGCTTGGAAGCGGAGGAATTGTATGGCTACACCTTC.

This clonotype was seen only once. The rearrangement uses TRBV5-1 and TRBJ1-1, with D hard to call. The germline V gene has CDR1 SGHRS and CDR2 YFSETQ. This CDR3 has 14 amino acids. The V and J ends lost 1 base and 0 bases respectively, with 7 bases between them. As DNA, the CDR3 is TGCGCCAGCAGCTTGAGGCAGGTGAACACTGAAGCTTTCTTT. Translating it yields CASSLRQVNTEAFF.

This clonotype was found many times. The chain employs TRBV3-1 and TRBJ1-2; no reliable D call. Germline V gene sequence: CDR1 LGHDT, CDR2 YNNKEL (reference sequence). V was trimmed by 4 bases and J by 8 bases, leaving 14 bases between them. The CDR3 extends over 13 amino acids. The CDR3 DNA follows: TGTGCCAGCAGCCCTGATAACACTATCGGCTACACCTTC. Translating gives CASSPDNTIGYTF.

Ten or more counts support this clonotype. This rearrangement joins TRBV5-1 to TRBJ2-1, with 11 nucleotides matching TRBD2. Trimming took 3 bases from V and 4 from J; bases not matched to a gene: 6. CDR1 and CDR2 from the germline V gene are SGHRS and YFSETQ. The CDR3 totals 16 residues. The CDR3 DNA reads as TGCGCCAGCAGCTCGGGACTAGCGGCCTTTTACAATGAGCAGTTCTTC. It specifies CASSSGLAAFYNEQFF.

The V call is TRBV29-1, the J call TRBJ2-5; D not resolved. Trimming removed 3 bases at V and 5 bases at J, with 25 bases between. The germline V gene encodes CDR1 SQVTM and CDR2 ANQGSEA. The CDR3 sequence is 17 residues long. CDR3 sequence: CSVDNLAVDGQRETQYF. CDR3 DNA: TGCAGCGTTGATAATCTGGCGGTGGATGGGCAGAGGGAGACCCAGTACTTC.

V usage is TRBV19 and J usage is TRBJ2-1; TRBD1 agrees at 9 bases. The germline V gene encodes CDR1 LNHDA and CDR2 SQIVND (reference sequence). This CDR3 contains 15 residues. V shed 3 bases and J 4 bases; nucleotides not matched to a gene: 4. In DNA, the CDR3 is TGTGCCAGTAGTATGTACAGGGGGCGATACAATGAGCAGTTCTTC. It translates to CASSMYRGRYNEQFF.

This clonotype was observed at least ten times. The rearrangement uses TRBV20-1 and TRBJ2-7; D is ambiguous. V was pared by 2 bases and J by 3 bases, with 5 bases between. Germline V gives CDR1 DFQATT, CDR2 SNEGSKA (reference sequence). CDR3 length equals 11 residues. The CDR3 reads CSARWDYEQYF. The CDR3 DNA reads as TGCAGTGCTAGATGGGACTACGAGCAGTACTTC.

The chain is built from TRBV4-1 and TRBJ2-2; 7 positions match TRBD2. CDR3 size: 14 residues. Germline CDR1 and CDR2: MGHRA and YSYEKL. The ends lost 0 bases at V and 7 bases at J; junction bases unmatched: 2. This chain's CDR3 is CASSQDASGGELFF. The CDR3 nucleotides are TGCGCCAGCAGCCAAGATGCTAGCGGCGGGGAGCTGTTTTTT.